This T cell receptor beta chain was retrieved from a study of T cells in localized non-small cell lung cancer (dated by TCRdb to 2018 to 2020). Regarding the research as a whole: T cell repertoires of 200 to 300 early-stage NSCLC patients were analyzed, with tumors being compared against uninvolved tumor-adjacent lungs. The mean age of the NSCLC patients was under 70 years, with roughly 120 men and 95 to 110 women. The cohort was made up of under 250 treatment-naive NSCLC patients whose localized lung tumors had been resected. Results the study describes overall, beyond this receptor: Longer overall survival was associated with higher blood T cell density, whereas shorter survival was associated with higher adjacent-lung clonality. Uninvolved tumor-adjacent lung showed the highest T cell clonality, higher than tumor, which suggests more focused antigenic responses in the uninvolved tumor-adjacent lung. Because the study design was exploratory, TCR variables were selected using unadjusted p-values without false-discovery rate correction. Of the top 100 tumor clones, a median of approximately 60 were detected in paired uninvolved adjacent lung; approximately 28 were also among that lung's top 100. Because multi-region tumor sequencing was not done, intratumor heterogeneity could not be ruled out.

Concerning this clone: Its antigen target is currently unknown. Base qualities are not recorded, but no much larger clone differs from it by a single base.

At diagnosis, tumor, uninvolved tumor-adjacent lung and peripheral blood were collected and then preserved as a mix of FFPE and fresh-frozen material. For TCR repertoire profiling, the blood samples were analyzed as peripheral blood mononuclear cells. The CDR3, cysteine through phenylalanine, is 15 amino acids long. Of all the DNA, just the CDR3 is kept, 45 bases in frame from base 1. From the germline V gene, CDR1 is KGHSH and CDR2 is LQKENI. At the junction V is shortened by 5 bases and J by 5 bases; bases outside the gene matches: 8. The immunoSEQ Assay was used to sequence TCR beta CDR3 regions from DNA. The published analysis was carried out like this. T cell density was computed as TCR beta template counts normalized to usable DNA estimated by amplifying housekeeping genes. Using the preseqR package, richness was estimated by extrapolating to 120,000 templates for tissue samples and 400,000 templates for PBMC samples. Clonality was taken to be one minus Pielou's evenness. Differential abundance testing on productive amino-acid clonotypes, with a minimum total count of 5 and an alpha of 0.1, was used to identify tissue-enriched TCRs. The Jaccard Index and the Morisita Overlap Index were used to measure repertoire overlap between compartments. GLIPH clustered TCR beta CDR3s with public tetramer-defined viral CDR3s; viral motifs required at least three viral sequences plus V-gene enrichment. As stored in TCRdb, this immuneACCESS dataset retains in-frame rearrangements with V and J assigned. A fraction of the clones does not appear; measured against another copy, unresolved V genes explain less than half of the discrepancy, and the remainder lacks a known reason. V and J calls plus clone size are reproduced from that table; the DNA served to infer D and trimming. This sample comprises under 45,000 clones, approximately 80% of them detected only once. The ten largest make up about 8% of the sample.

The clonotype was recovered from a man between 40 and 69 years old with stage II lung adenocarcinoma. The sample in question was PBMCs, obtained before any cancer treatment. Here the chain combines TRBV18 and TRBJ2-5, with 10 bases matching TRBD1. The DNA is TGTGCCAGCTCATCCAGACAGGGGGCTAGTGAGACCCAGTACTTC. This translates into CASSSRQGASETQYF. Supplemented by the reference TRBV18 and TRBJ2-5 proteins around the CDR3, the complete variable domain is NAGVMQNPRHLVRRRGQEARLRCSPMKGHSHVYWYRQLPEEGLKFMVYLQKENIIDESGMPKERFSAEFPKEGPSILRIQQVVRGDSAAYFCASSSRQGASETQYFGPGTRLLVL.